This passage covers 6 T cell receptor beta chains from one sample sequenced in a study of T cell clusters in autoimmune cytopenias. TRB amplification used approximately 250 ng of peripheral blood genomic DNA. TRB rearrangements were amplified by touch-down multiplex PCR with mixed TRB-A/B primers. TCRdb reprocessed the multiplex PCR reads; each CDR3 protein has one entry and no DNA is given. The sample data list about 5,000 distinct CDR3 sequences. Sequencing was performed on peripheral blood. These receptors were collected from a human donor with an autoimmune cytopenia or autoimmune hepatitis (not recorded which).

This chain links TRBV20-1 with TRBJ2-7; TCRdb proposes TRBD1, but this gene call is untestable without DNA. This CDR3 is 14 amino acids long. Germline V gives CDR1 DFQATT, CDR2 SNEGSKA (reference sequence). This chain's CDR3 is CSATTDLSSYEQYF.

Measured by frequency, this clonotype is medium-sized. V usage is TRBV6-5 and J usage is TRBJ2-3; TCRdb proposes TRBD2, but this gene call is untestable without DNA. This CDR3 comprises 16 residues. Germline assignment: CDR1 MNHEY and CDR2 SVGAGI. This CDR3 reads CASRGLAGGVTDTQYF.

This clonotype is called medium-sized based on its frequency. V is TRBV6-1 and J is TRBJ1-3. Per the germline V gene, CDR1 is MNHNS and CDR2 is SASEGT. This CDR3 is built from 15 residues. The CDR3 loop is CASSEVGNSGNTIYF.

The V gene is TRBV7-2, the J gene TRBJ1-6. The CDR3 totals 12 residues. From germline, CDR1 is SGHTA and CDR2 FQGNSA. The chain's CDR3 is CASSLDGSPLHF.

This clonotype registers medium-sized by frequency. This chain joins TRBV7-6 and TRBJ2-3; TCRdb returns TRBD2, unconfirmable since there is no DNA. The CDR3 has 16 amino acids. The V gene's germline CDR1 is SGHVS and CDR2 FNYEAQ. This CDR3 reads CASSYMGTSGGDTQYF.

The genes are TRBV11-1 and TRBJ1-1; there is no DNA to check the TCRdb D call of TRBD1. Germline-derived CDR1 and CDR2 are SGHAT and FQDESV (reference sequence). The CDR3 covers 15 residues. CDR3 sequence reads: CASSPSMGRSTEAFF.